These 15 T cell receptor beta chains were all obtained from the same sample, sequenced in a study of tumor and adjacent non-tumor tissue in lung cancer. Three rounds of nested PCR, following a modified ARM-PCR protocol, produced the TCRbeta library. TCRdb recomputed calls from the multiplex PCR reads with MiXCR, one row per CDR3 protein. The table lists around 120,000 distinct CDR3 sequences, approximately 66% of them singletons, with roughly 12% in the top ten. No cell sorting was done before RNA was extracted from the tissue. The sequenced sample was lung tumor tissue. The receptor source for this set is a man aged 30 to 45 with non-small cell lung cancer.

About this clonotype: One end of the junction varies from germline; a read error may be responsible. The rearrangement links TRBV12-3 or TRBV12-4 to TRBJ2-1; no clear D. The length of the CDR3 is 12 residues. The CDR3 here is CASRGAYKEQFF. The DNA for the CDR3 is TGTGCCAGCAGGGGCGCGTACAAAGAGCAGTTCTTC.

This clonotype appeared a few times. This may be a read error: a much more frequent sequence differs by one nucleotide. The chain links TRBV4-1 to TRBJ1-2, with D unclear. Germline loops: CDR1 MGHRA, CDR2 YSYEKL. This CDR3 comprises 14 residues. V was cut by 3 bases and J by 2 bases, with 10 bases left in between. CDR3 loop: CASSHGLENYGYTF. CDR3 coding DNA: TGCGCCAGCAGCCACGGGTTGGAGAACTATGGCTACACCTTC.

V is TRBV19 and J is TRBJ1-5; 10 bases fit TRBD1. With 4 bases clipped from V and 6 bases from J, the junction kept 6 bases outside the gene matches. CDR1 and CDR2 from the germline V gene are LNHDA and SQIVND (reference sequence). The CDR3 sequence is 15 residues long. The chain's CDR3 is CASSTIGQGGQPQHF. The CDR3 coding sequence is TGTGCCAGTAGTACTATCGGACAGGGGGGTCAGCCCCAGCATTTT.

This clonotype has a count of ten or more. V is TRBV11-2 and J is TRBJ2-7; 8 nucleotides match TRBD2. The V segment lost 5 bases and the J segment 6 bases; nucleotides outside the gene matches: 9. The CDR3 sequence is 14 residues long. CDR1 SGHAT and CDR2 FQNNGV come from the germline V gene. CDR3 DNA sequence: TGTGCCAGCAGCACCGGGACTAGTAGGAGCGAGCAGTACTTC. Translated, it gives CASSTGTSRSEQYF.

Of note for this clonotype: At one end the junction does not follow the germline gene, possibly because of a read error. The V gene is TRBV11-3, the J gene TRBJ2-2; 13 bases agree with TRBD2. Germline values: CDR1 SGHNT, CDR2 YENEEA. CDR3 size: 15 residues. CDR3 in amino acids: CASSRTSGGLRDLSF. The DNA for the CDR3 is TGTGCCAGCAGTCGGACTAGCGGGGGATTAAGGGACCTGTCTTTT.

For this clonotype: Possible read error: a much larger clone is one base away. V usage is TRBV6-5 and J usage is TRBJ1-1, with no clear D. The germline gives CDR1 MNHEY, CDR2 SVGAGI. This CDR3 spans 15 amino acids. CDR3 amino acids: CVSSSDWAVGTEAFF. The CDR3 nucleotides read TGTGTCAGCAGTTCAGACTGGGCGGTGGGCACTGAAGCTTTCTTT.

Details on this clonotype: Compared with germline, one end of the junction differs, possibly owing to a read error. This chain connects TRBV30 to TRBJ2-1; D not resolved. The CDR3 extends over 14 amino acids. Germline-derived CDR1 and CDR2 are GTSNPN and SVGIG (reference sequence). The CDR3 protein is CAWKSGTGYNEQFF. CDR3 in DNA: TGCGCCTGGAAGTCCGGAACCGGGTACAATGAGCAGTTCTTC.

A note on this clonotype: The CDR3 end shows no conserved phenylalanine or tryptophan, and so a read error is likely. CDR3 in DNA: TGTGCCAGCAGCCCCCGACTAGCGGGGAGCAGCACAGATACGCAGTATTCT. Encoded protein: CASSPRLAGSSTDTQYS. The chain carries TRBV5-4 and TRBJ2-3, with 11 positions matching TRBD2. Looked up from germline, CDR1 is SGHNT and CDR2 is YYREEE (reference sequence). V lost 4 bases to trimming and J lost 0 bases; unmatched junction nucleotides: 7. The CDR3 sequence is 17 residues long.

At least ten counts were recorded for this clonotype. The chain combines TRBV5-6 with TRBJ2-3; TRBD1 is a possible D gene (5 bases). CDR1 is SGHDT, CDR2 YYEEEE, per germline. V was shortened by 0 bases and J by 0 bases, with 8 bases between the two germline ends. The CDR3 has 15 residues. CDR3 DNA sequence: TGTGCCAGCAGCTTGGTGACAGTGAGCACAGATACGCAGTATTTT. This translates into CASSLVTVSTDTQYF. The full variable domain, with the rest looked up from reference TRBV5-6 and TRBJ2-3, is DAGVTQSPTHLIKTRGQQVTLRCSPKSGHDTVSWYQQALGQGPQFIFQYYEEEERQRGNFPDRFSGHQFPNYSSELNVNALLLGDSALYLCASSLVTVSTDTQYFGPGTRLTVL.

Comment on this clonotype: Because it lacks the conserved phenylalanine or tryptophan at the end, this CDR3 is likely a read error. This chain uses TRBV11-1 with TRBJ2-4; unclear D gene. Germline V gives CDR1 SGHAT, CDR2 FQDESV (reference sequence). Trimming shortened V by 11 bases and J by 2 bases, and 22 bases separated the two germline ends. CDR3 length: 16 residues. This chain's CDR3 is CAGTHSGRVTKNIQYS. Here the CDR3 DNA reads TGTGCCGGCACCCACTCAGGTAGGGTGACCAAAAACATTCAGTACTCC.

J is TRBJ2-1 and V is TRBV11-2; 9 bases agree with TRBD2. The CDR3 is made up of 15 amino acids. Per the germline V gene, CDR1 is SGHAT and CDR2 is FQNNGV. V shed 8 bases and J 7 bases; nucleotides not matched to a gene: 12. DNA for the CDR3: TGTGCCAGCTGCATTATTGCGGGAGGGAGTAATGAGCAGTTCTTC. Its translation: CASCIIAGGSNEQFF.

This clonotype has more than one count but fewer than ten. This chain uses TRBV6-6 with TRBJ2-7; no definite D call. The CDR3 loop spans 12 amino acids. V shed 3 bases and J shed 6 bases, with 9 bases lying between them. CDR1 is MNHNY and CDR2 is SVGAGI in the germline V gene (reference sequence). The CDR3 DNA reads as TGTGCCAGCAGTTATGGTCTCCTCGAGCAGTACTTC. Its protein product is CASSYGLLEQYF.

This clonotype was seen at least ten times. This chain links TRBV5-4 with TRBJ1-2; D might be TRBD1 (6 bases). V gave up 1 base and J gave up 2 bases, with 9 bases separating them. This CDR3 region has 14 residues. Looked up from germline, CDR1 is SGHNT and CDR2 is YYREEE (reference sequence). The CDR3, as DNA: TGTGCCAGCAGCTTGAAGGGGGGGAACTATGGCTACACCTTC. Encoded protein: CASSLKGGNYGYTF.

This clonotype was seen more than once but under ten times. The V and J genes are TRBV5-1 and TRBJ2-4, with 12 nucleotides matching TRBD2. This CDR3 has 16 amino acids. The germline V gene has CDR1 SGHRS and CDR2 YFSETQ. V gave up 0 bases and J gave up 4 bases; unmatched junction bases: 2. CDR3 DNA: TGCGCCAGCAGCTTGGAGCTAGCGGGAGGGAAAAACATTCAGTACTTC. Encoded protein: CASSLELAGGKNIQYF. The full variable domain, in which reference TRBV5-1 and TRBJ2-4 provide the parts outside the CDR3, is KAGVTQTPRYLIKTRGQQVTLSCSPISGHRSVSWYQQTPGQGLQFLFEYFSETQRNKGNFPGRFSGRQFSNSRSEMNVSTLELGDSALYLCASSLELAGGKNIQYFGAGTRLSVL.

This clonotype was seen a single time. At one boundary the junction diverges from the germline segment, which might be a read error. The rearrangement uses TRBV5-1 and TRBJ2-1, with 8 bases identical to TRBD2. CDR1 and CDR2 from the germline V gene are SGHRS and YFSETQ. This CDR3 spans 14 amino acids. The CDR3: CASNRGGSYNELLF. Here the CDR3 DNA reads TGCGCTAGCAACCGGGGGGGCTCCTACAATGAGCTGCTCTTC.